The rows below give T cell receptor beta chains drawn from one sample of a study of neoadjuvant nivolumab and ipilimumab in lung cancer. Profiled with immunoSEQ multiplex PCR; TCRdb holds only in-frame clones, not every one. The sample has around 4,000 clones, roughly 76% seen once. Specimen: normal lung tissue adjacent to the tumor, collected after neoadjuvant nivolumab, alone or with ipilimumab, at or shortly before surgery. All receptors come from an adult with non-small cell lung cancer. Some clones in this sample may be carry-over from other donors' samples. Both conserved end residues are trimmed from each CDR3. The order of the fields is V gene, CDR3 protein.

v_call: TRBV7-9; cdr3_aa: ASSPGLAGEQY
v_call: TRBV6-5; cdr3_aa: ASRPTGSSGNTIY
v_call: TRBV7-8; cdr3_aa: ASTQHIRGYGYT
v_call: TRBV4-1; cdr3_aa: ASSPGLAGEGRRNQPQH
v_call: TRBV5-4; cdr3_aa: ASSRPGPLSEQF
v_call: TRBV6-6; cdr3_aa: ASSYWREGHNEQF
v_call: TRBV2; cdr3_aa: ASVPQGKDTQY
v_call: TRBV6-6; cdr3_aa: ASRTGQVSNSPLH
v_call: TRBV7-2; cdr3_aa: ASSLSLDSNQPQH
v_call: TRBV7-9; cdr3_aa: ARALGQTDSGANVLT
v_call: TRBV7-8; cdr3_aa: ASSLSRSGNTIY
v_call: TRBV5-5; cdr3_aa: ASSLGQGSGTDTQY
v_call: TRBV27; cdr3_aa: ASSPSNTGELF
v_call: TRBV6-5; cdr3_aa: ASSFQGSNTEAF
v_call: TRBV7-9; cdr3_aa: ASSQRTGRDEQF
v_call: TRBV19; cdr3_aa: ASSIARTGGQETQY
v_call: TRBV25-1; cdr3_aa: ASRSERRDGELF
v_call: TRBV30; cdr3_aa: AWDTGDYEQY
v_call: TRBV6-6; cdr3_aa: ASSRRDSGNTIY
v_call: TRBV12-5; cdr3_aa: AGGGSPQH
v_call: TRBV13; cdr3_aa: ASSVPSSNGYT
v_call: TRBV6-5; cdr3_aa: ASSYSNLGPRGAF
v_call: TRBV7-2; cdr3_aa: ASSKYHRDANSYNSPLH
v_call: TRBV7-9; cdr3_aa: ASRGTGGSYEQY
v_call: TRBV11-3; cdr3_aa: ASSLDRYSEAF
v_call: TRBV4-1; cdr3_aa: ASSQDHRGNSYEQY
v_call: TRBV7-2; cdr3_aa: ASSLLGLEFTSSYEQY
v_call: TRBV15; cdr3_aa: ATSRDRGKADTQY
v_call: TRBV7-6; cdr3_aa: ASSLEAGSSGNTIY
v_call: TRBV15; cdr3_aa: ATSRRPMDNVE
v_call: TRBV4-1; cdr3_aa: ASSQARGELDEQF
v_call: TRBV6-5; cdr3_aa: ASRGPVSGELF
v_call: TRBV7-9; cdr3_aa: ASSTYREPPEAF
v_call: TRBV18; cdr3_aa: ASSHGTSGRSSSYEQY
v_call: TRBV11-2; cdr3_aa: ASSLEQGALYGYT
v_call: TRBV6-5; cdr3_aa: ASSQFWGLGTEAF
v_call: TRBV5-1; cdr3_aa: ASSLEMAGEQY
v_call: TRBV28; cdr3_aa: ASSYLSGTDTQY
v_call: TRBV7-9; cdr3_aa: ASSVVVGTEAF
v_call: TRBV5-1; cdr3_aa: ASSSTDYSGNTIY
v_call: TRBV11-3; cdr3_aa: ASSSGTGDNEQF
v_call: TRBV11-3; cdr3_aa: ASSLDAGGGEQY
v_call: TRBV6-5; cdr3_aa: ASSLAGFTDTQY
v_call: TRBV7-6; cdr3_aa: ASSPGTPYNSPLH
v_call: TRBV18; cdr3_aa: ASSQGSPYYEQY
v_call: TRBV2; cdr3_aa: ASRRSGHGYT
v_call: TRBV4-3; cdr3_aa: ASSPSGITYNEQF